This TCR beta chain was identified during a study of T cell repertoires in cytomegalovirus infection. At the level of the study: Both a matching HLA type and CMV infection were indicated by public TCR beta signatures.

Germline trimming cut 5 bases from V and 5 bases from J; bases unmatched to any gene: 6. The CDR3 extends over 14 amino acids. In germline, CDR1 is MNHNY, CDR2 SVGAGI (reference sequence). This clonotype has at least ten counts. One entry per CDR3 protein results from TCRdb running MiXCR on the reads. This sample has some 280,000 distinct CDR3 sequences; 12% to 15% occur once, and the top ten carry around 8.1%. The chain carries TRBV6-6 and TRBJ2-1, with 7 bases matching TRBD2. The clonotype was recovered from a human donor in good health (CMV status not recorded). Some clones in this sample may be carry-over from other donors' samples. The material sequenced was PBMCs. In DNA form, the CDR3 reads TGTGCCAGCAGTCCGGGGGGAGTCCACAATGAGCAGTTCTTC. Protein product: CASSPGGVHNEQFF.